This T cell receptor beta chain originates from a study of blood T cell repertoires in COVID-19. At the level of the study: T cells, B-cell-depleted T cells, or PBMCs supplied cDNA or gDNA.

Methods used by the authors: Reference gene primers were amplified, and this amplification served to estimate nucleated cell counts. The repertoire was sequenced with immunoSEQ multiplex PCR; TCRdb's copy has only in-frame clones and lacks some. V, J and clone size are those of that table, while D and trimming were read from the DNA. This sample has about 230,000 clones, with 70% to 90% found just once. J was trimmed by 6 bases and V by 4 bases; bases with no gene match: 7. CDR3 length: 14 amino acids. Germline V gene lookup returns CDR1 SGHNT and CDR2 YYREEE (reference sequence). The table lists this clone with a count of one. It was during active infection that Seattle patients were enrolled and then longitudinally followed.

This receptor was obtained from a man aged 45-60 years with COVID-19, enrolled during active disease. What was sequenced was peripheral blood. This rearrangement joins TRBV5-4 to TRBJ2-1, with 7 nucleotides matching TRBD1. CDR3 residues: CASSGAGTANEQFF. Here the CDR3 DNA reads TGTGCCAGCAGCGGGGCCGGGACAGCCAATGAGCAGTTCTTC.